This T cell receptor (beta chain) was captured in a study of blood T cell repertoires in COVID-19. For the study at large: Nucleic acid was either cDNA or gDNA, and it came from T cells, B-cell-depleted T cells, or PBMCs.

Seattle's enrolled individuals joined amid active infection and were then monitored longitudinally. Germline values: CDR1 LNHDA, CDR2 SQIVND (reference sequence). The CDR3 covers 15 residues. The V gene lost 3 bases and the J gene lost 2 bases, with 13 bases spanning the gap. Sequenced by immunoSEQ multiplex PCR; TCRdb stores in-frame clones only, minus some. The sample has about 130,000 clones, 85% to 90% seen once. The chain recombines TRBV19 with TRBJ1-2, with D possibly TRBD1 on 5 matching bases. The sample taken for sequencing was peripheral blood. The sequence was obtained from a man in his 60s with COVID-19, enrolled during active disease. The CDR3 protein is CASSIFDSGNYGYTF. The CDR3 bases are TGTGCCAGTAGTATTTTCGACAGTGGGAACTATGGCTACACCTTC.